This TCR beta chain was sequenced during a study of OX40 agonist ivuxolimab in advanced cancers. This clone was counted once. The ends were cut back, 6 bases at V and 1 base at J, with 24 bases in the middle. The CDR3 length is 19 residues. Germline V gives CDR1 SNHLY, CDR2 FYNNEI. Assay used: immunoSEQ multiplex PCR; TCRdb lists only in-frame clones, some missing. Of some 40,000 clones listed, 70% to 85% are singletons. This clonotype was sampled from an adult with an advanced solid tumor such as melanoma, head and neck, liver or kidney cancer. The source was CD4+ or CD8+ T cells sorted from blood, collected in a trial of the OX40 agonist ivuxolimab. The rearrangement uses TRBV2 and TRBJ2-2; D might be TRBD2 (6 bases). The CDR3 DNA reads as TGTGCCAGCAGCGTACCCTCCTTTGCGGCGGGAATGAACACCGGGGAGCTGTTTTTT. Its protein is CASSVPSFAAGMNTGELFF.